Reported below is one T cell receptor (beta chain). The antigen remains unidentified. MiXCR, applied by TCRdb to the 5' RACE reads, yields one record per CDR3 protein. The profile shows some 250,000 distinct CDR3 sequences, roughly 13% of them singletons. These data belong to a study of identical twins. General study findings and limits: Twins shared out-of-frame alpha sequences with excess low generation probability.

V shed 3 bases, J shed 7 bases, and the junction held 7 bases outside the gene matches. Per germline, CDR1 SGHRS and CDR2 YFSETQ. CDR3 length: 15 residues. The sample also formed part of further work on yellow fever vaccine responses in identical twins.

The rearrangement links TRBV5-1 to TRBJ2-1; 10 bases match TRBD1. This TCR came from a woman aged 18-29 years in good health. The sample consisted of memory (CD45RO+) T cells sorted from blood. DNA for the CDR3: TGCGCCAGCAGCTCAACCGGGACAGGGGTGAATGAGCAGTTCTTC. Translating gives CASSSTGTGVNEQFF.